These 10 T cell receptor beta chains originate from one sample sequenced in a study of blood T cell repertoires in COVID-19. Some clones are missing from TCRdb's copy, which holds only in-frame ones; the method was immunoSEQ multiplex PCR. The sample yields roughly 200,000 clones, 85% seen once. The material sequenced was PBMCs or T cells enriched from blood (not recorded which). Receptors originate from a man aged 40-49 years who had recovered from COVID-19.

This clone came up a few times. The chain has TRBV4-1 and TRBJ1-1; 10 nucleotides align to TRBD1. V shed 4 bases, J shed 6 bases, and the junction held 5 bases outside the gene matches. Germline CDR1 and CDR2: MGHRA and YSYEKL. This CDR3 has 14 amino acids. CDR3 nucleotides: TGCGCCAGCAGCCGGTCGACAGGGGGCCCTGAAGCTTTCTTT. Translated: CASSRSTGGPEAFF.

This chain joins TRBV19 and TRBJ1-5; 7 bases map to TRBD1. J lost 7 bases, V lost 6 bases, and 9 bases had no gene match. CDR1 and CDR2 (germline): LNHDA, SQIVND (reference sequence). The CDR3 has 14 residues. The CDR3 region is CASRIKGAGQPQHF. For the CDR3, the DNA is TGTGCCAGTAGGATAAAGGGGGCTGGCCAGCCCCAGCATTTT.

The V call is TRBV5-1, the J call TRBJ1-2; a weak D match, TRBD1 (5 bases). The CDR3 totals 14 residues. Trimming left V 0 bases short and J 2 bases short, with 8 bases between. Germline CDR1 reads SGHRS; CDR2 reads YFSETQ. CDR3 DNA sequence: TGCGCCAGCAGCTTGGGACAGCCAAACTATGGCTACACCTTC. It translates to CASSLGQPNYGYTF.

This chain connects TRBV2 to TRBJ2-7, with D possibly TRBD2 on 5 matching bases. Germline V gene sequence: CDR1 SNHLY, CDR2 FYNNEI. Trimming shortened V by 6 bases and J by 7 bases, and 10 bases separated the two germline ends. CDR3 size: 11 residues. The CDR3 sequence: CASREAREQYF. As DNA, the CDR3 is TGTGCCAGCAGGGAGGCGAGAGAGCAGTACTTC.

The J gene is TRBJ2-1, the V gene TRBV27, with D hard to call. CDR3 size: 13 residues. Trimming pared 3 bases from V and 0 bases from J, leaving 3 bases between. The V gene's germline CDR1 is MNHEY and CDR2 SMNVEV (reference sequence). The CDR3 nucleotides read TGTGCCAGCAGTTTTCGCTCCTACAATGAGCAGTTCTTC. This encodes CASSFRSYNEQFF.

J is TRBJ2-7 and V is TRBV27; 11 nucleotides line up with TRBD1. The junction had 9 bases not matched to a gene; V was cut back by 5 bases and J by 6 bases. Germline V gene lookup returns CDR1 MNHEY and CDR2 SMNVEV (reference sequence). This CDR3 has 15 residues. CDR3 bases: TGTGCCAGCAGTGCCATCCGGGACAGGGGGTTCGAGCAGTACTTC. It translates to CASSAIRDRGFEQYF.

The chain links TRBV28 to TRBJ1-2; no firm D call. V lost 3 bases and J 4 bases, leaving 15 bases between the germline ends. The CDR3 consists of 15 residues. Germline V gene data show CDR1 as MDHEN and CDR2 as SYDVKM. The CDR3 sequence is CASSFWSDRVYGYTF. CDR3 DNA sequence: TGTGCCAGCAGTTTTTGGTCTGATCGGGTCTATGGCTACACCTTC.

This chain joins TRBV19 and TRBJ2-7, with 13 bases fitting TRBD2. Trimming took 4 bases from V and 6 from J; bases not matched to a gene: 6. Germline loops: CDR1 LNHDA, CDR2 SQIVND (reference sequence). This CDR3 region has 15 residues. The CDR3, as DNA: TGTGCCAGTAGTAGGGGGACTAGCGGGATACCCGAGCAGTACTTC. This translates into CASSRGTSGIPEQYF.

The chain carries TRBV10-3 and TRBJ2-7; TRBD1 agrees at 7 bases. V gave up 9 bases and J gave up 2 bases; unmatched junction bases: 4. The CDR3 contains 12 residues. In germline, CDR1 is ENHRY, CDR2 SYGVKD. The CDR3 protein is CAMRDSTYEQYF. The CDR3 nucleotides read TGTGCCATGAGGGACAGTACCTACGAGCAGTACTTC.

V gene TRBV6-2 or TRBV6-3 combines with J gene TRBJ1-2; 9 bases are a match to TRBD1. CDR1 is MNHEY, CDR2 SVGEGT, per germline. V trimming: 2 bases; J trimming: 8 bases; junction bases outside the gene matches: 9. The CDR3 spans 15 residues. CDR3 coding DNA: TGTGCCAGCAGTTACCCCGGACAGGGGAACAACGGCTACACCTTC. Amino acids: CASSYPGQGNNGYTF.